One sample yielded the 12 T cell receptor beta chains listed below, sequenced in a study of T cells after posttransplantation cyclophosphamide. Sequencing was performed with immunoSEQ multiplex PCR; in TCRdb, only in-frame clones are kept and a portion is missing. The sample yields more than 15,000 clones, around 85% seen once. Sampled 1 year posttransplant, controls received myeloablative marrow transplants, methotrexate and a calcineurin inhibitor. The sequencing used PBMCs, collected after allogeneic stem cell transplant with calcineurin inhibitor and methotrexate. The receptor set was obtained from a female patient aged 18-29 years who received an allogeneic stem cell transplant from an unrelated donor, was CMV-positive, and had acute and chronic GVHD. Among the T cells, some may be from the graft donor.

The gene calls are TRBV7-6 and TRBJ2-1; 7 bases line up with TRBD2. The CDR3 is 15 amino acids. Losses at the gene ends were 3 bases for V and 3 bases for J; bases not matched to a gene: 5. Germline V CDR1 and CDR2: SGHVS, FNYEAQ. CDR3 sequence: CASSLSGKGYNEQFF. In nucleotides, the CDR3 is TGTGCCAGCAGCTTGAGCGGGAAGGGCTACAATGAGCAGTTCTTC.

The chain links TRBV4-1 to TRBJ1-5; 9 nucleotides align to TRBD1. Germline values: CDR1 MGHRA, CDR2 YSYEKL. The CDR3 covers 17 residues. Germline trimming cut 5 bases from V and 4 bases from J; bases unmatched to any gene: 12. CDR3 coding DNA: TGCGCCAGCAGCATCCGGGACAGGGAATACGGGAATCAGCCCCAGCATTTT. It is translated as CASSIRDREYGNQPQHF.

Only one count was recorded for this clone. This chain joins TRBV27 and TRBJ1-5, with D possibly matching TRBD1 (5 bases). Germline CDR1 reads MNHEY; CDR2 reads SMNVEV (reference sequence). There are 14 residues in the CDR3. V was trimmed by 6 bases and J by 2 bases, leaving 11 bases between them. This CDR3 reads CASRPRGGNQPQHF. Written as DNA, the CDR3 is TGTGCCAGCAGGCCAAGGGGTGGCAATCAGCCCCAGCATTTT.

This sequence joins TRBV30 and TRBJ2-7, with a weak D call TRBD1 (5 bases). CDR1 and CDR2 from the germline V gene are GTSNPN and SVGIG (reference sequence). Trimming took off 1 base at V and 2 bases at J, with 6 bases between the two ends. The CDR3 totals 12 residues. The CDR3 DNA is TGTGCCTGGAGTGCAGGGCCCTACGAGCAGTACTTC. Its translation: CAWSAGPYEQYF.

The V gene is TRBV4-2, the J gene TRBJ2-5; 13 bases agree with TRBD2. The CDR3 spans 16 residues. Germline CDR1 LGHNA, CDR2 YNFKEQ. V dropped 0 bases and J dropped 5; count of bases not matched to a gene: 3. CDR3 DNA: TGTGCCAGCAGCCAAGATTTGACTAGCGGGAGGGAGACCCAGTACTTC. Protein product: CASSQDLTSGRETQYF.

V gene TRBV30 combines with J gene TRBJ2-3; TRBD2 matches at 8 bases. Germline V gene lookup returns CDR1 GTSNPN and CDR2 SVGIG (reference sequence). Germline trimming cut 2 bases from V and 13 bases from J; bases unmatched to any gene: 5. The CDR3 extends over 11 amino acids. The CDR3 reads CAWSSGGDEYF. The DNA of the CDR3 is TGTGCCTGGAGTTCCGGGGGGGATGAGTATTTT.

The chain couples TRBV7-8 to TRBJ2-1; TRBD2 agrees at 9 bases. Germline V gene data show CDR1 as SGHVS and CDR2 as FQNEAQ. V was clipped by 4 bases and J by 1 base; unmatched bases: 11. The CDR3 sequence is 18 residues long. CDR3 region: CASSSTSGLRPSYNEQFF. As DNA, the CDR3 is TGTGCCAGCAGCTCCACTAGCGGGCTTAGACCATCCTACAATGAGCAGTTCTTC.

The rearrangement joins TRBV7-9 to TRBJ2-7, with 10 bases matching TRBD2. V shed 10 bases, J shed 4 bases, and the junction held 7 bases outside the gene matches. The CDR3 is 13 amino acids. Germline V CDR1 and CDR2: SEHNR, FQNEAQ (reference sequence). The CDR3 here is CATGTSEYYEQYF. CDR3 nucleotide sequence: TGTGCCACCGGGACTAGCGAGTATTACGAGCAGTACTTC. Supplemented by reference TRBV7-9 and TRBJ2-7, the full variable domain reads DTGVSQNPRHKITKRGQNVTFRCDPISEHNRLYWYRQTLGQGPEFLTYFQNEAQLEKSRLLSDRFSAERPKGSFSTLEIQRTEQGDSAMYLCATGTSEYYEQYFGPGTRLTVT.

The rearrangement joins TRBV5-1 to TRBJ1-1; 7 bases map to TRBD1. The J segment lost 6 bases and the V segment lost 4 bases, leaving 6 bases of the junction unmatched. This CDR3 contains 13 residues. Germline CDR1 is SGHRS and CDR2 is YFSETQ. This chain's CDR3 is CASSRRTGSEAFF. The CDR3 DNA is TGCGCCAGCAGCCGCCGGACAGGATCTGAAGCTTTCTTT.

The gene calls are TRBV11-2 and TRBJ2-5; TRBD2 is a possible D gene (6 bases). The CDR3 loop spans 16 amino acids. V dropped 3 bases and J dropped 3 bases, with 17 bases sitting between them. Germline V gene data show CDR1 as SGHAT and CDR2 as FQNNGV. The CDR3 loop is CASSFPGDWPKETQYF. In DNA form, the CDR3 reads TGTGCCAGCAGCTTCCCCGGGGACTGGCCAAAAGAGACCCAGTACTTC. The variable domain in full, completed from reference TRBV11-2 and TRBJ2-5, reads EAGVAQSPRYKIIEKRQSVAFWCNPISGHATLYWYQQILGQGPKLLIQFQNNGVVDDSQLPKDRFSAERLKGVDSTLKIQPAKLEDSAVYLCASSFPGDWPKETQYFGPGTRLLVL.

The CDR3, as DNA: TGTGCCAGCAGTGAATCAGGGCTTGGCTACACCTTC. This translates into CASSESGLGYTF. This chain links TRBV6-5 with TRBJ1-2; perhaps TRBD1 as D (5 bases). The CDR3 covers 12 residues. The V end was cut by 5 bases, the J end by 7 bases, with 11 bases between. Germline lookup yields CDR1 MNHEY and CDR2 SVGAGI.

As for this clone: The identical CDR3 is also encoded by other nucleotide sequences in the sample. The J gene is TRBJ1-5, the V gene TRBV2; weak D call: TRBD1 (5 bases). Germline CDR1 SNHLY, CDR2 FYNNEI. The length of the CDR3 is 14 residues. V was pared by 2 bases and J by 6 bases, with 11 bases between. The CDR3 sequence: CASSEIGEVQPQHF. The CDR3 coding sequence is TGTGCCAGCAGTGAAATAGGGGAAGTTCAGCCCCAGCATTTT.